This TCR beta chain is drawn from a study of T cell repertoires in cytomegalovirus infection. Notes on the study in general: Predominance within the ex vivo response was attributable to HLA-C-restricted CMV-specific TCR beta clonotypes.

This clonotype was seen a handful of times. The antigen is not known. From the reads, TCRdb called clonotypes with MiXCR, one entry per CDR3 protein. The sample shows about 680,000 distinct CDR3 sequences, roughly 24% of them seen only once. The source is a human donor in good health (CMV status not recorded). Some clones in this sample may be carry-over from other donors' samples. Specimen: CD8+ T cells from PBMCs.

Here the CDR3 reads CASRGTGGPEPYEQYF. CDR3 DNA: TGTGCCAGCAGGGGGACAGGGGGCCCGGAGCCGTACGAGCAGTACTTC. J is TRBJ2-7 and V is TRBV12-3 or TRBV12-4, with 12 bases fitting TRBD1. V shed 6 bases and J 4 bases; nucleotides not matched to a gene: 10. The CDR3 runs 16 residues.